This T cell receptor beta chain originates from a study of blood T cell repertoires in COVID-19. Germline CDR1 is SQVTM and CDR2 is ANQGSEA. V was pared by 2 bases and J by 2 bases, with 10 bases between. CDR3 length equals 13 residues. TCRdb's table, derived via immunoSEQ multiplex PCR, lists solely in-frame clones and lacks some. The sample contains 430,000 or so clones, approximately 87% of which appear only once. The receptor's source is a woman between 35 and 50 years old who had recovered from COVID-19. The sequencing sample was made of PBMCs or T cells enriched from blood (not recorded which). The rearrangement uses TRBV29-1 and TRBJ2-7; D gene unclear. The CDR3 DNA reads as TGCAGCGTTGAAACGGATGGGCCCTACGAGCAGTACTTC. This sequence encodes CSVETDGPYEQYF.